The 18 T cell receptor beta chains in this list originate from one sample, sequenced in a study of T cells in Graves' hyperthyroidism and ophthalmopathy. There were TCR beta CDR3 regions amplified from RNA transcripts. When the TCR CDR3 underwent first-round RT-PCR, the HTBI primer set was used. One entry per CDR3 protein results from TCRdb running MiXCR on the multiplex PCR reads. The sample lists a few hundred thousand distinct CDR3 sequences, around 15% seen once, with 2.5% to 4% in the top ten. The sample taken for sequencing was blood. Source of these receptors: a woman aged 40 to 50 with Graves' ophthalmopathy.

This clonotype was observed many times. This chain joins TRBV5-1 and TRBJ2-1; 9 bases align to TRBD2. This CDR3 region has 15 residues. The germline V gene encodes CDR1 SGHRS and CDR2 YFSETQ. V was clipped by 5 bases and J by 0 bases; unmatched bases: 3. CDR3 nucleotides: TGCGCCAGCAGTAGCGGGAGTAACTCCTACAATGAGCAGTTCTTC. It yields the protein CASSSGSNSYNEQFF.

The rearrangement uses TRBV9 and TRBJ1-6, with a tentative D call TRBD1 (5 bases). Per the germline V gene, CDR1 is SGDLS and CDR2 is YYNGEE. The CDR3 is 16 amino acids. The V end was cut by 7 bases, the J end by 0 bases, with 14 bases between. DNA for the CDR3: TGTGCCAGCGGGTCCGGGGCAGTCTCCTATAATTCACCCCTCCACTTT. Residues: CASGSGAVSYNSPLHF. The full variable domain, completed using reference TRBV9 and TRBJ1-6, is DSGVTQTPKHLITATGQRVTLRCSPRSGDLSVYWYQQSLDQGLQFLIQYYNGEERAKGNILERFSAQQFPDLHSELNLSSLELGDSALYFCASGSGAVSYNSPLHFGNGTRLTVT.

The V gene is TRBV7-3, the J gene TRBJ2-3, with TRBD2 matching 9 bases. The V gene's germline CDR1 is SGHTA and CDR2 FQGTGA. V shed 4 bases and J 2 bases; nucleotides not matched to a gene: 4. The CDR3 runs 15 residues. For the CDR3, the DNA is TGTGCCAGCAGCTATAGCGGGGGAAACACAGATACGCAGTATTTT. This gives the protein CASSYSGGNTDTQYF.

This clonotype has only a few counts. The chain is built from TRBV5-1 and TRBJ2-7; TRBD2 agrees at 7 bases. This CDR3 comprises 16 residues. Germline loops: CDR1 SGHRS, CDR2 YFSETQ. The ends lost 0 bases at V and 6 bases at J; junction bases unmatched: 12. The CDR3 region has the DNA TGCGCCAGCAGCTTGGTAGGACTAGTAGGCCCCAGCGAGCAGTACTTC. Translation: CASSLVGLVGPSEQYF.

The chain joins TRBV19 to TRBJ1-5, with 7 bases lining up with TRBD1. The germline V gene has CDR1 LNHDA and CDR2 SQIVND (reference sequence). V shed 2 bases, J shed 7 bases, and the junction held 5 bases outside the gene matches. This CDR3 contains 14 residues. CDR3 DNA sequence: TGTGCCAGTAGTATATCTAGGGGGCCACAGCCCCAGCATTTT. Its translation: CASSISRGPQPQHF.

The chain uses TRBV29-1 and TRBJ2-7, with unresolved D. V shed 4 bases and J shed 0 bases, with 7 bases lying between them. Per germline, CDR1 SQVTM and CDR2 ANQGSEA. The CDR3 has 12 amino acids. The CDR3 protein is CSVGEHSYEQYF. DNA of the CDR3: TGCAGCGTTGGCGAACACTCCTACGAGCAGTACTTC.

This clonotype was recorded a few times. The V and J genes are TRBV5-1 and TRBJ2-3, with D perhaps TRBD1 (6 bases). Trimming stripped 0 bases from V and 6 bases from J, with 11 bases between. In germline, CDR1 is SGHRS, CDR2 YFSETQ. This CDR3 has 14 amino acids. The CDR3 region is CASSLAQGKDTQYF. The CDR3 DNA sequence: TGCGCCAGCAGCTTGGCTCAGGGGAAGGATACGCAGTATTTT.

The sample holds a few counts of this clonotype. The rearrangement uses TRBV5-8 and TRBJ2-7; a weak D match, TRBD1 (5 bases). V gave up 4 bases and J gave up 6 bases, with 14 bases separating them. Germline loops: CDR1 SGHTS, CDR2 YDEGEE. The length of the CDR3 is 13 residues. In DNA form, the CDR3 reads TGTGCCAGCAGCGACGACCCCAGGGCCGAGCAGTACTTC. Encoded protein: CASSDDPRAEQYF.

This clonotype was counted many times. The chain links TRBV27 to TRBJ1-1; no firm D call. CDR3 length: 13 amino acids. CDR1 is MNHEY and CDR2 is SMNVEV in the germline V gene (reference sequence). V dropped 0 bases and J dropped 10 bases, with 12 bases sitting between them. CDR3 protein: CASSLSGFTRAFF. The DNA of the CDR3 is TGTGCCAGCAGTTTATCTGGCTTTACGCGAGCTTTCTTT.

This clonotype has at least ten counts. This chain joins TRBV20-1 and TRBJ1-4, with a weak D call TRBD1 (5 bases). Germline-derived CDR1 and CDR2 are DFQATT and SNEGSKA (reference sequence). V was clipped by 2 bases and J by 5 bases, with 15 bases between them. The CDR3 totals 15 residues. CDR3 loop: CSARPTGTGNEKLFF. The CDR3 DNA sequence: TGCAGTGCTAGACCTACCGGGACTGGGAATGAAAAACTGTTTTTT.

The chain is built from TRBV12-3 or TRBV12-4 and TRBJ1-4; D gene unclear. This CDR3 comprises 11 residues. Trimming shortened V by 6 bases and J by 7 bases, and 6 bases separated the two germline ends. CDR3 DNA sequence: TGTGCCAGCAGCAGAGGTGAAAAACTGTTTTTT. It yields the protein CASSRGEKLFF.

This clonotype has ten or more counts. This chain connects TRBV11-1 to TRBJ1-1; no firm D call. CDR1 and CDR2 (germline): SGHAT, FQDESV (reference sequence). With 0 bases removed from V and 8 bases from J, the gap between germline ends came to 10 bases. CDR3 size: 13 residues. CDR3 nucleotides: TGTGCCAGCAGCTTAGCCGGTCCGGGGGAAGCTTTCTTT. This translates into CASSLAGPGEAFF.

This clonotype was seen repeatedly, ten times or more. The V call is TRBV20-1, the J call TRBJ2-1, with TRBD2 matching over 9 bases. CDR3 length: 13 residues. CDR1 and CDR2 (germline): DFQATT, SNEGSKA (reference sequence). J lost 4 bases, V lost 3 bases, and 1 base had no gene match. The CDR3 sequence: CSARTSGYNEQFF. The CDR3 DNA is TGCAGTGCTAGGACTAGCGGTTACAATGAGCAGTTCTTC.

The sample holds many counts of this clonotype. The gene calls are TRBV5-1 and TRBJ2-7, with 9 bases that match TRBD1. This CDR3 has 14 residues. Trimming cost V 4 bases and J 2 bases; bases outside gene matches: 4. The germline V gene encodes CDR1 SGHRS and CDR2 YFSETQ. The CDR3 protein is CASSEGTGTYEQYF. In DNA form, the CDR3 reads TGCGCCAGCAGCGAGGGGACAGGGACCTACGAGCAGTACTTC.

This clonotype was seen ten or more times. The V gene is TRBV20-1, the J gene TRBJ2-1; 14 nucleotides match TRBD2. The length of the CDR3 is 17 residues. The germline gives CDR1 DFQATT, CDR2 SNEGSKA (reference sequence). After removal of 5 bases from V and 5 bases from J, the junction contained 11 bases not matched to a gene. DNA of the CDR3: TGCAGTGCTCCCGGACTAGCGGGAGGATCAGGTGACAATGAGCAGTTCTTC. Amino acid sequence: CSAPGLAGGSGDNEQFF.

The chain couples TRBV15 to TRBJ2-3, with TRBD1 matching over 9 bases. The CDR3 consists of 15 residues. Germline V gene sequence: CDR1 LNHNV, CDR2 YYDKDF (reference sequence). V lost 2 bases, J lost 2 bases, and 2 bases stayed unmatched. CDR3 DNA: TGTGCCACCAGCAGAAGACAGGGGGTCACAGATACGCAGTATTTT. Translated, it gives CATSRRQGVTDTQYF.

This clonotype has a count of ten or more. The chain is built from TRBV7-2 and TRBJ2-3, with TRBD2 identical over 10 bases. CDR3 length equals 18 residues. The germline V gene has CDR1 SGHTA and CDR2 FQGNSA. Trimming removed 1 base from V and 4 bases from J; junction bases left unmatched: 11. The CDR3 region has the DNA TGTGCCAGCAGCTTAGTTGGGCCATCAGCGGGAGGGCCAGATACGCAGTATTTT. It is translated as CASSLVGPSAGGPDTQYF.

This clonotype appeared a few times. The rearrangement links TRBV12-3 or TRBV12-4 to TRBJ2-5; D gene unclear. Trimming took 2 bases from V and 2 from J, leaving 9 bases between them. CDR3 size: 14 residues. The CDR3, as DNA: TGTGCCAGCAGTTTATATCGGCCTCAAGAGACCCAGTACTTC. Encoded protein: CASSLYRPQETQYF.